This T cell receptor beta chain comes out of a study of persistence of HIV-infected CD4 T cells. Across the study: Two participants gave one leukapheresis sample; others gave up to about 180 mL blood repeatedly. Anti-CD3/anti-CD28 stimulation activated a higher proportion of cells than antigen stimulation, with lower memory fraction.

Anti-CD3/anti-CD28 beads served as a nonspecific positive control stimulus. Sorting selected CD4+ T cells upregulating both CD40 ligand and CD69. CD4+ T cell counts exceeded 400 cells/uL; CMV serology was positive. This was the immunoSEQ version 4 assay in survey mode. Template was genomic DNA at about 9.3 ng/uL, with up to about 1 ug used per sample. Assay used: immunoSEQ multiplex PCR; TCRdb lists only in-frame clones, some missing. The repertoire holds tens of thousands of clones, with about nine tenths as singletons. J was trimmed by 2 bases and V by 1 base; bases with no gene match: 2. CDR3 size: 15 residues. Germline V gene lookup returns CDR1 SGHRS and CDR2 YFSETQ. A note on this clone: Antigen specificity is unknown.

This specimen consisted of CD4+ T cells sorted from PBMCs after approximately 19-hour stimulation, obtained from a patient who received antiretroviral therapy. This clonotype was obtained from an adult man with HIV who was CMV-seropositive. The gene calls are TRBV5-1 and TRBJ2-3; 9 bases line up with TRBD1. The CDR3 protein is CASSLRTGATDTQYF. In nucleotides, the CDR3 is TGCGCCAGCAGCTTGAGGACAGGGGCCACAGATACGCAGTATTTT.